The 16 T cell receptor beta chains given below trace back to one sample, sequenced in a study of blood T cell repertoires in COVID-19. Using immunoSEQ multiplex PCR, the repertoire was profiled, and TCRdb retains in-frame clones only, with some absent. The sample has fewer than 200,000 clones, roughly 71% seen once. The specimen sequenced was peripheral blood. These receptors originate from a woman aged 80 or over with acute or convalescent COVID-19.

V usage is TRBV19 and J usage is TRBJ2-6; D perhaps matches TRBD2 (6 bases). Germline V gene sequence: CDR1 LNHDA, CDR2 SQIVND (reference sequence). This CDR3 comprises 16 residues. V was shortened by 5 bases and J by 4 bases, with 15 bases between the two germline ends. In DNA, the CDR3 is TGTGCCAGTAGTGTGGGACGGGGGAACGGGGCCAACGTCCTGACTTTC. The encoded protein is CASSVGRGNGANVLTF. The whole variable domain, filled in from reference TRBV19 and TRBJ2-6, reads DGGITQSPKYLFRKEGQNVTLSCEQNLNHDAMYWYRQDPGQGLRLIYYSQIVNDFQKGDIAEGYSVSREKKESFPLTVTSAQKNPTAFYLCASSVGRGNGANVLTFGAGSRLTVL.

This sequence joins TRBV10-1 and TRBJ2-1, with a tentative D call TRBD2 (5 bases). Germline CDR1 is WNHNN and CDR2 is SYGVQD (reference sequence). The CDR3 extends over 18 amino acids. V was pared by 4 bases and J by 6 bases, with 25 bases between. CDR3 sequence reads: CASSARAGFGLRGNEQFF. CDR3 bases: TGCGCCAGCAGTGCACGAGCCGGATTCGGGCTACGGGGCAATGAGCAGTTCTTC.

The sample holds a few counts of this clone. This chain connects TRBV5-5 to TRBJ1-3, with 8 bases that match TRBD1. Germline CDR1 and CDR2: SGHKS and YYEKEE (reference sequence). The CDR3 sequence is 17 residues long. V shed 0 bases, J shed 0 bases, and the junction held 5 bases outside the gene matches. CDR3 nucleotides: TGTGCCAGCAGCTTGGAGCAGGGGGCCCACTCTGGAAACACCATATATTTT. It is translated as CASSLEQGAHSGNTIYF.

The V call is TRBV27, the J call TRBJ2-3, with D maybe TRBD2 (5 bases). This CDR3 region has 14 residues. V was shortened by 3 bases and J by 4 bases, with 11 bases between the two germline ends. Germline lookup yields CDR1 MNHEY and CDR2 SMNVEV (reference sequence). Here the CDR3 DNA reads TGTGCCAGCAGTTTCCTCGGGATGGCAGATACGCAGTATTTT. This sequence encodes CASSFLGMADTQYF.

This clone was seen a handful of times. This may be a read error, as it is one base from a much larger clone. The chain links TRBV7-9 to TRBJ1-6; D remains ambiguous. Germline V gene data show CDR1 as SEHNR and CDR2 as FQNEAQ (reference sequence). V was shortened by 3 bases and J by 0 bases, with 3 bases between the two germline ends. The CDR3 is 14 residues long. The CDR3 bases are TGTGCCAGCAGCTTTAGCTCCTATAATTCACCCCTCCACTTT. Its protein is CASSFSSYNSPLHF.

This chain uses TRBV7-2 with TRBJ1-1, with TRBD1 identical over 7 bases. CDR1 and CDR2 (germline): SGHTA, FQGNSA. This CDR3 spans 14 amino acids. V was pared by 7 bases and J by 0 bases, with 5 bases of the junction left unmatched. CDR3 in amino acids: CASIQTGMNTEAFF. CDR3 DNA: TGTGCCAGCATACAGACAGGGATGAACACTGAAGCTTTCTTT.

The chain carries TRBV19 and TRBJ1-5, with D possibly TRBD1 on 6 matching bases. Deletions cut 6 bases from V and 7 bases from J, with 13 bases between. The germline CDR1 and CDR2 sequences are LNHDA and SQIVND (reference sequence). This CDR3 has 13 amino acids. The CDR3: CASSLTGGQPQHF. Written as DNA, the CDR3 is TGTGCCAGTAGCCTGACAGGTGGACAGCCCCAGCATTTT.

The chain joins TRBV2 to TRBJ1-5; 8 bases fit TRBD1. The germline V gene encodes CDR1 SNHLY and CDR2 FYNNEI. CDR3 length equals 13 residues. The J segment lost 5 bases and the V segment lost 5 bases, leaving 2 bases of the junction unmatched. CDR3 nucleotides: TGTGCCAGCAGTTCAGGGGGCTATCAGCCCCAGCATTTT. Protein product: CASSSGGYQPQHF.

The V call is TRBV3-1 (or the pseudogene TRBV3-2), the J call TRBJ1-4; TRBD1 might be the D (5 bases). CDR1 is LGHDT, CDR2 YNNKEL, per germline (reference sequence). The CDR3 sequence is 15 residues long. The V end lost 1 base, the J end lost 4 bases, and 10 bases lay between the germline ends. The CDR3 DNA follows: TGTGCCAGCAGCCAAGTACGACAGCGTAATGAAAAACTGTTTTTT. The encoded protein is CASSQVRQRNEKLFF.

The chain employs TRBV15 and TRBJ2-7; tentatively, D is TRBD2 (6 bases). This CDR3 has 13 amino acids. Deletions cut 4 bases from V and 2 bases from J, with 9 bases between. CDR1 is LNHNV and CDR2 is YYDKDF in the germline V gene (reference sequence). The CDR3 region is CATSMGLAYEQYF. The CDR3 bases are TGTGCCACCAGCATGGGACTTGCCTACGAGCAGTACTTC.

The rearrangement links TRBV4-3 to TRBJ1-4; D call uncertain. V lost 4 bases to trimming and J lost 5 bases, with 11 bases between them. The germline gives CDR1 LGHNA, CDR2 YSLEER. The CDR3 length is 14 residues. CDR3 DNA sequence: TGCGCCAGCAGCCGTGCCCTATTGAATGAAAAACTGTTTTTT. Translation: CASSRALLNEKLFF.

V gene TRBV5-4 combines with J gene TRBJ1-6; D is undetermined. Germline V gene lookup returns CDR1 SGHNT and CDR2 YYREEE (reference sequence). CDR3 length: 17 residues. V lost 6 bases and J 0 bases, leaving 16 bases between the germline ends. Written as DNA, the CDR3 is TGTGCCAGCACTTCTATGACCGGGAACTCCTATAATTCACCCCTCCACTTT. Protein sequence: CASTSMTGNSYNSPLHF.

This clone was counted once. This chain uses TRBV30 with TRBJ1-4, with TRBD1 as a possible D gene (6 bases). V was clipped by 5 bases and J by 10 bases, with 11 bases between them. Germline values: CDR1 GTSNPN, CDR2 SVGIG (reference sequence). CDR3 length: 11 residues. As DNA, the CDR3 is TGTGCCTGGTTAACAGGGAGAAAACTGTTTTTT. Translated, it gives CAWLTGRKLFF.

The J gene is TRBJ1-2, the V gene TRBV30; 10 bases map to TRBD1. The germline CDR1 and CDR2 sequences are GTSNPN and SVGIG (reference sequence). The length of the CDR3 is 16 residues. After removal of 1 base from V and 6 bases from J, the junction contained 11 bases not matched to a gene. CDR3 loop: CAWSATGTGEYDGYTF. Here the CDR3 DNA reads TGTGCCTGGAGTGCTACCGGGACAGGGGAATATGATGGCTACACCTTC.

The chain carries TRBV9 and TRBJ1-4; D is uncertain. Germline V gene sequence: CDR1 SGDLS, CDR2 YYNGEE. V gave up 7 bases and J gave up 4 bases, with 14 bases separating them. This CDR3 comprises 14 residues. This CDR3 is CASGAGVGNEKLFF. The CDR3 DNA is TGTGCCAGCGGTGCCGGGGTCGGTAATGAAAAACTGTTTTTT.

The rearrangement joins TRBV2 to TRBJ2-1; 11 bases agree with TRBD2. The CDR3 loop spans 16 amino acids. Per germline, CDR1 SNHLY and CDR2 FYNNEI. Trimming removed 3 bases from V and 6 bases from J; junction bases left unmatched: 7. In DNA form, the CDR3 reads TGTGCCAGCAGTGATAGCCCTAGCGGGAGGATCAATGAGCAGTTCTTC. It specifies CASSDSPSGRINEQFF.